The sequence of this T cell receptor beta chain was determined in a study of T-cell reconstitution after alpha-beta-depleted transplantation in children. Using unique molecular identifiers, the investigators prepared the TCRbeta library. TCRdb used MiXCR to reprocess the PCR reads, holding one entry per CDR3 protein. The sample holds roughly 300,000 distinct CDR3 sequences, roughly 11% seen once. V gave up 1 base and J gave up 3 bases; unmatched junction bases: 3. The V gene's germline CDR1 is SGHTA and CDR2 FQGNSA. CDR3 length equals 14 residues. Findings of the study overall: One year post-transplant, T-cell counts and diversity were largely derived from T cells produced anew. After transplant, at about two months, alpha-beta T cells were reportedly derived from several hundred expanded graft clones. In some patients, recipient T cells and intrathymic progenitors surviving conditioning explained high day-60 diversity.

Note on this clonotype: Its cognate antigen is unknown. A much larger clonotype is one base distant, so this may be a read error. In this CDR3 the conserved last residue, phenylalanine or tryptophan, is missing, so a read error is likely.

Sequenced here: peripheral blood, sampled 180 days after TCRalphabeta/CD19-depleted stem cell transplant. This chain connects TRBV7-2 to TRBJ2-7, with 7 bases aligning to TRBD2. This TCR was sampled from a male patient under 10 years old who had a stem cell transplant for chronic granulomatous disease, so the T cells may come from the graft donor. CDR3 sequence (DNA): TGTGCCAGCAGCTTAGGCATAGCGGGCTACGAGCAGTACTAC. Protein: CASSLGIAGYEQYY.